What follows are 3 T cell receptor beta chains derived from one specimen sequenced in a study of brain T cells in children with intractable seizures. TCRdb's table, derived via immunoSEQ multiplex PCR, lists solely in-frame clones and lacks some. The sample holds about 320,000 clones, about 94% seen once. Time point denoted: blood from clinic visit 5 months post-surgery; TSC patient then seizure free. The sample consisted of peripheral blood, taken more than 4 months after surgery. The receptors originated from a boy under two years old with tuberous sclerosis and intractable seizures.

The CDR3 DNA follows: TGTGCCAGCAGCCCTGCTGGGGGCAACAATGAGCAGTTCTTC. This codes for CASSPAGGNNEQFF. The rearrangement joins TRBV7-8 to TRBJ2-1; D may be TRBD1 (6 bases). V was trimmed by 5 bases and J by 5 bases, leaving 13 bases between them. From germline, CDR1 is SGHVS and CDR2 FQNEAQ. The CDR3 extends over 14 amino acids.

The J gene is TRBJ1-1, the V gene TRBV7-9; D not resolved. The V end was cut by 1 base, the J end by 5 bases, with 11 bases between. The CDR3 length is 14 residues. Germline V gene data show CDR1 as SEHNR and CDR2 as FQNEAQ (reference sequence). Here the CDR3 reads CASSLELGRTEAFF. The CDR3 DNA follows: TGTGCCAGCAGCTTAGAACTGGGCAGAACTGAAGCTTTCTTT.

For the CDR3, the DNA is TGTGCCAGCAGCTTTCCCCCCTACAATGAGCAGTTCTTC. Translated, it gives CASSFPPYNEQFF. The chain couples TRBV7-8 to TRBJ2-1; D is undetermined. Germline V gene sequence: CDR1 SGHVS, CDR2 FQNEAQ. V was trimmed by 3 bases and J by 2 bases, leaving 5 bases between them. The CDR3 spans 13 residues.